Listed below are T cell receptor beta chains from one sample, sequenced in a study of T cell repertoires in cytomegalovirus infection. TCRdb called the reads again in MiXCR, with one record for every CDR3 protein. The sample shows approximately 350,000 distinct CDR3 sequences, about 34% of them seen only once. Their antigens remain unidentified. The sequencing here drew on cultured PBMCs, taken from culture after CMV antigen stimulation. The receptors shown here come from a human donor in good health (CMV status not recorded). Some clones in this sample may be carry-over from other donors' samples. Both conserved end residues are part of each CDR3. The order of the fields is V gene, CDR3 length, clone size, J gene, D gene, CDR3 protein, CDR3 DNA. A D gene is named only where the DNA matches it firmly. Size values are once, few and many counts, or a class for expanded clones, and some rows have none.

TRBV20-1	14	-	TRBJ2-7	-	CSARQQLSSYEQYF	TGCAGTGCTAGACAACAGCTAAGCTCCTACGAGCAGTACTTC
TRBV27	13	-	TRBJ2-7	TRBD1	CAISFRQGYEQYF	TGTGCCATCAGTTTCCGACAGGGATACGAGCAGTACTTC
TRBV12-5	15	-	TRBJ2-3	TRBD2	CASGLGLAGTDTQYF	TGTGCTAGTGGTTTGGGACTAGCGGGTACAGATACGCAGTATTTT
TRBV7-2	15	few	TRBJ2-5	TRBD1	CASSLTGGVQETQYF	TGTGCCAGCAGCTTGACAGGGGGAGTCCAAGAGACCCAGTACTTC
TRBV18	19	few	TRBJ2-7	TRBD2	CASSPPIQQASGSFYEQYF	TGTGCCAGCTCACCACCGATTCAGCAGGCTAGCGGGAGTTTTTACGAGCAGTACTTC
TRBV4-1	16	-	TRBJ1-4	-	CASSQAPGRTNEKLFF	TGCGCCAGCAGCCAAGCCCCGGGACGGACTAATGAAAAACTGTTTTTT
TRBV28	15	few	TRBJ1-1	-	CASSPFEGSRTEAFF	TGTGCCAGCAGTCCCTTTGAGGGCTCAAGGACTGAAGCTTTCTTT
TRBV7-8	16	many	TRBJ2-3	TRBD1	CASSLVTGGPTDTQYF	TGTGCCAGCAGCTTAGTCACAGGGGGGCCCACAGATACGCAGTATTTT
TRBV12-3/TRBV12-4	15	-	TRBJ1-1	TRBD1	CASSLEGAIGTEAFF	TGTGCCAGCAGTTTAGAGGGGGCCATAGGCACTGAAGCTTTCTTT
TRBV11-1	14	few	TRBJ1-2	-	CASSPRRGLGGYTF	TGTGCCAGCAGCCCCCGCCGAGGACTGGGCGGCTACACCTTC
TRBV7-4	16	-	TRBJ1-1	-	CASSLEGDGKTTEAFF	TGTGCCAGCAGCTTAGAAGGGGACGGGAAGACCACTGAAGCTTTCTTT
TRBV7-2	16	few	TRBJ1-3	-	CASSFRRQDPGNTIYF	TGTGCCAGCAGCTTCCGCCGACAGGATCCTGGAAACACCATATATTTT
TRBV6-2/TRBV6-3	11	-	TRBJ2-7	-	CASSFGQEQYF	TGTGCCAGCAGTTTCGGACAGGAGCAGTACTTC
TRBV12-5	11	few	TRBJ2-1	-	CASGLGIEQFF	TGTGCTAGTGGTTTGGGAATTGAGCAGTTCTTC
TRBV11-2	13	-	TRBJ2-5	-	CASSLEREETQYF	TGTGCCAGCAGCTTAGAGCGGGAAGAGACCCAGTACTTC
TRBV11-2	15	few	TRBJ2-1	TRBD2	CASSLGTRRRGEQFF	TGTGCCAGCAGCTTGGGGACTAGGAGGCGCGGTGAGCAGTTCTTC
TRBV6-6	13	-	TRBJ1-1	-	CASSYSEGREAFF	TGTGCCAGCAGTTACTCGGAGGGACGGGAAGCTTTCTTT
TRBV6-1	15	once	TRBJ2-1	-	CASSEEGLPNNEQFF	TGTGCCAGCAGTGAAGAGGGGCTCCCGAACAATGAGCAGTTCTTC
TRBV7-6	19	many	TRBJ2-3	-	CASSLDAYAAGIPTDTQYF	TGTGCCAGCAGCTTAGACGCCTACGCGGCAGGGATACCCACAGATACGCAGTATTTT
TRBV7-8	14	few	TRBJ2-7	-	CASSLVQVLAEQYF	TGTGCCAGCAGCTTAGTCCAGGTTCTGGCCGAGCAGTACTTC
TRBV28	11	-	TRBJ2-7	-	CASSLMYEQYF	TGTGCCAGCAGTCTTATGTACGAGCAGTACTTC
TRBV28	13	-	TRBJ1-1	-	CASLPTNGASQFF	TGTGCCAGCTTACCCACGAACGGGGCCTCGCAATTCTTT
TRBV5-1	14	few	TRBJ2-7	-	CASSFGTEAYEQYF	TGCGCCAGCAGCTTTGGTACAGAAGCCTACGAGCAGTACTTC
TRBV19	16	once	TRBJ2-2	TRBD2	CASSTLAGKNTGELFF	TGTGCCAGTAGTACCCTAGCGGGAAAGAACACCGGGGAGCTGTTTTTT
TRBV5-6	16	few	TRBJ2-3	-	CASSLARPPKRDTQYF	TGTGCCAGCAGCCTGGCGAGACCCCCGAAGCGGGATACGCAGTATTTT
TRBV4-1	15	-	TRBJ2-5	TRBD2	CASSQPGGRIETQYF	TGCGCCAGCAGCCAACCGGGGGGGAGGATTGAGACCCAGTACTTC
TRBV12-3/TRBV12-4	16	-	TRBJ1-5	TRBD1	CASSLAGQGGNQPQHF	TGTGCCAGCAGTTTAGCAGGACAGGGAGGGAATCAGCCCCAGCATTTT
TRBV4-1	15	-	TRBJ2-1	-	CASSQGTPSYNEQFF	TGCGCCAGCAGCCAAGGGACTCCCTCTTACAATGAGCAGTTCTTC
TRBV6-5	14	few	TRBJ1-6	-	CASSYRGPNSPLHF	TGTGCCAGCAGTTACAGGGGCCCTAATTCACCCCTCCACTTT
TRBV28	16	-	TRBJ1-6	TRBD1	CASSPRTGTYNSPLHF	TGTGCCAGCAGTCCAAGGACAGGGACTTATAATTCACCCCTCCACTTT
TRBV11-2	15	-	TRBJ1-1	TRBD1	CATTRGRATDTEAFF	TGTGCCACTACGAGGGGGCGCGCCACCGACACTGAAGCTTTCTTT